This entry is about one TCR beta chain. This entry is derived from a study of blood T cell repertoires in COVID-19. On the study more broadly: Researchers got acute and convalescent COVID-19 samples from the United States, Italy and Spain. T cells, B-cell-depleted T cells, or PBMCs provided the cDNA or gDNA that served as material.

As handled by the study authors: Estimated nucleated cell counts came from reference gene primer amplification. Clones were sequenced by immunoSEQ multiplex PCR, and TCRdb holds only the in-frame ones, with some missing. V and J calls and clone size are as listed in that table; D and trimming were resolved from the DNA. The table has about 300,000 clones, around 89% seen once. The CDR3 extends over 14 amino acids. V lost 3 bases, J lost 7 bases, and 13 bases lay in between. Germline V lookup: CDR1 KGHSH, CDR2 LQKENI. The clonotype comes from a man aged 35 to 55 with acute or convalescent COVID-19. The chain recombines TRBV18 with TRBJ1-5; weak D call: TRBD1 (5 bases). Input material: peripheral blood. The CDR3 loop is CASSPNSGEQPQHF. CDR3 sequence (DNA): TGTGCCAGCTCACCGAACTCGGGGGAGCAGCCCCAGCATTTT.